The 27 T cell receptor beta chains presented below share a single source sample, sequenced in a study of spatial heterogeneity in lung cancer. Using its own MiXCR run on the 5' RACE reads, TCRdb lists one record per CDR3 protein. The repertoire has 50,000 to 60,000 distinct CDR3 sequences, roughly 8.1% of them found once; the top ten carry roughly 37%. As for time point: blood at routine non-recurrence follow-up after resection. The sequenced material consisted of unsorted whole RNA from tumor, nontumor lung or frozen PBMC. This material consisted of PBMCs, taken at follow-up. The receptors come from a female donor with early-stage non-small cell lung cancer.

This clonotype was recorded at least ten times. The rearrangement joins TRBV12-3 or TRBV12-4 to TRBJ1-4; D ambiguous. V lost 5 bases, J lost 4 bases, and 8 bases lay in between. The CDR3 consists of 13 residues. The CDR3 protein is CASSGEVNEKLFF. For the CDR3, the DNA is TGTGCCAGCAGTGGGGAGGTTAATGAAAAACTGTTTTTT.

The table lists this clonotype with many counts. The chain is built from TRBV7-9 and TRBJ2-6, with D perhaps given as TRBD1 or TRBD2 (5 bases each). Per germline, CDR1 SEHNR and CDR2 FQNEAQ (reference sequence). CDR3 size: 16 residues. The V end was cut by 5 bases, the J end by 4 bases, with 15 bases between. The CDR3 DNA sequence: TGTGCCAGCAGCCTACCCGGGACCTCCGGGGCCAACGTCCTGACTTTC. The encoded protein is CASSLPGTSGANVLTF.

This clonotype was seen at least ten times. V is TRBV29-1 and J is TRBJ2-3; perhaps TRBD2 as D (6 bases). The CDR3 runs to 13 residues. V lost 7 bases, J lost 9 bases, and 20 bases lay in between. From germline, CDR1 is SQVTM and CDR2 ANQGSEA. The CDR3 spells CSARPRDFVTQYF. Written as DNA, the CDR3 is TGCAGCGCCCGCCCTCGGGACTTTGTAACGCAGTATTTT.

This clonotype was picked up many times. The chain recombines TRBV24-1 with TRBJ1-5; D unclear. Germline V lookup: CDR1 KGHDR, CDR2 SFDVKD. Trimming took off 2 bases at V and 9 bases at J, with 16 bases between the two ends. This CDR3 comprises 15 residues. The CDR3 region has the DNA TGTGCCACCAGTGATTCCGCCTTGGTCCCCTCGCCCCAGCATTTT. It yields the protein CATSDSALVPSPQHF.

This clonotype is termed medium-sized. This chain links TRBV12-3 or TRBV12-4 with TRBJ2-2; TRBD2 matches at 9 bases. CDR3 length equals 16 residues. V shed 5 bases, J shed 7 bases, and the junction held 11 bases outside the gene matches. The CDR3 DNA is TGTGCCAGCAGTCCCGGCGTTAGCGGGGGCGGCGGGGAGCTGTTTTTT. This gives the protein CASSPGVSGGGGELFF.

The rearrangement links TRBV28 to TRBJ2-7; D is perhaps TRBD1 (5 bases). Trimming took 5 bases from V and 6 from J, leaving 17 bases between them. Germline V gene sequence: CDR1 MDHEN, CDR2 SYDVKM. The length of the CDR3 is 14 residues. CDR3: CASSRQSGALEQYF. CDR3 sequence (DNA): TGTGCCAGCAGTAGACAGTCTGGGGCACTCGAGCAGTACTTC.

J is TRBJ2-1 and V is TRBV18, with D perhaps TRBD1 or TRBD2 (5 bases each). Trimming stripped 6 bases from V and 6 bases from J, with 12 bases between. The CDR3 runs 13 residues. Germline V gene data show CDR1 as KGHSH and CDR2 as LQKENI. The DNA for the CDR3 is TGTGCCAGCTCGCTCGGGGCGGGCAATGAGCAGTTCTTC. Residues: CASSLGAGNEQFF. The whole variable domain, filled in from reference TRBV18 and TRBJ2-1, reads NAGVMQNPRHLVRRRGQEARLRCSPMKGHSHVYWYRQLPEEGLKFMVYLQKENIIDESGMPKERFSAEFPKEGPSILRIQQVVRGDSAAYFCASSLGAGNEQFFGPGTRLTVL.

The chain employs TRBV20-1 and TRBJ2-5; tentatively, D is TRBD1 (6 bases). Deletions cut 6 bases from V and 2 bases from J, with 13 bases between. The CDR3 loop spans 13 amino acids. The germline gives CDR1 DFQATT, CDR2 SNEGSKA (reference sequence). This CDR3 is CSATRTVQETQYF. DNA of the CDR3: TGCAGTGCAACAAGGACAGTTCAAGAGACCCAGTACTTC.

In this sample, this clonotype turned up many times. This chain uses TRBV5-1 with TRBJ2-3, with 8 bases fitting TRBD2. Per the germline V gene, CDR1 is SGHRS and CDR2 is YFSETQ. V trimming: 2 bases; J trimming: 6 bases; junction bases outside the gene matches: 5. The CDR3 covers 14 residues. CDR3 residues: CASSLSAGGDTQYF. The CDR3, as DNA: TGCGCCAGCAGCTTATCCGCGGGGGGCGATACGCAGTATTTT.

This clonotype was recorded at least ten times. The chain recombines TRBV29-1 with TRBJ2-7; the match to TRBD2 covers 7 bases. The CDR3 is 12 residues long. Per germline, CDR1 SQVTM and CDR2 ANQGSEA. J gave up 3 bases and V 6 bases, and 5 bases lay outside the gene matches. CDR3 in amino acids: CSVAGDVYEQYF. The CDR3 DNA is TGCAGCGTCGCGGGGGACGTCTACGAGCAGTACTTC.

This chain uses TRBV5-1 with TRBJ2-5; either TRBD1 or TRBD2 may fit D (6 bases each). CDR3 length: 15 amino acids. The V end lost 5 bases, the J end lost 4 bases, and 18 bases lay between the germline ends. Germline lookup yields CDR1 SGHRS and CDR2 YFSETQ. This CDR3 reads CASRGATGGVETQYF. For the CDR3, the DNA is TGCGCCAGCAGGGGGGCGACAGGAGGGGTAGAGACCCAGTACTTC.

This clonotype was seen only a few times. The chain employs TRBV24-1 and TRBJ2-5; D not resolved. This CDR3 spans 12 amino acids. In germline, CDR1 is KGHDR, CDR2 SFDVKD. The germline V and J ends were trimmed by 4 bases and 3 bases, with 5 bases remaining between them. CDR3 nucleotide sequence: TGTGCCACCAGTGACAGTAAAGAGACCCAGTACTTC. Translating gives CATSDSKETQYF.

This clonotype came up many times. The chain couples TRBV28 to TRBJ2-4, with D perhaps matching TRBD2 (5 bases). Trimming cost V 5 bases and J 7 bases, with 18 bases left between them. This CDR3 contains 15 residues. Germline values: CDR1 MDHEN, CDR2 SYDVKM. The CDR3 protein is CASSGYDSRGNIQYF. Here the CDR3 DNA reads TGTGCCAGCAGTGGATACGACTCGAGAGGGAACATTCAGTACTTC.

V gene TRBV5-1 combines with J gene TRBJ2-3; no clear D. This CDR3 region has 14 residues. Germline V gene lookup returns CDR1 SGHRS and CDR2 YFSETQ. The ends were cut back, 0 bases at V and 0 bases at J, with 5 bases in the middle. CDR3 protein: CASSLERSTDTQYF. CDR3 DNA sequence: TGCGCCAGCAGCTTGGAGCGAAGCACAGATACGCAGTATTTT.

In this sample, this clonotype turned up many times. V usage is TRBV7-9 and J usage is TRBJ2-5, with TRBD1 as a possible D gene (6 bases). The V end lost 4 bases, the J end lost 1 base, and 10 bases lay between the germline ends. This CDR3 is built from 14 residues. In germline, CDR1 is SEHNR, CDR2 FQNEAQ (reference sequence). The CDR3 protein is CASSSGQIQETQYF. The CDR3 bases are TGTGCCAGCAGCTCCGGACAGATCCAAGAGACCCAGTACTTC. Variable domain in full (rest from reference TRBV7-9 and TRBJ2-5): DTGVSQNPRHKITKRGQNVTFRCDPISEHNRLYWYRQTLGQGPEFLTYFQNEAQLEKSRLLSDRFSAERPKGSFSTLEIQRTEQGDSAMYLCASSSGQIQETQYFGPGTRLLVL.

This clonotype was recorded a few times. The V gene is TRBV4-1, the J gene TRBJ2-7, with TRBD1 identical over 9 bases. J lost 3 bases, V lost 4 bases, and 1 base had no gene match. CDR3 length equals 13 residues. Germline loops: CDR1 MGHRA, CDR2 YSYEKL. The CDR3 loop is CASSLDRGYEQYF. Here the CDR3 DNA reads TGCGCCAGCAGCCTGGACAGGGGCTACGAGCAGTACTTC.

This clonotype was recorded many times. The V and J genes are TRBV12-5 and TRBJ2-2; the D is unclear. Per germline, CDR1 LGHNT and CDR2 FRNRAP. CDR3 length equals 13 residues. Trimming stripped 1 base from V and 3 bases from J, with 3 bases between. The CDR3 DNA follows: TGTGCTAGTGGTTTGGACTACACCGGGGAGCTGTTTTTT. As protein: CASGLDYTGELFF. The whole variable domain, remainder taken from reference TRBV12-5 and TRBJ2-2, is DARVTQTPRHKVTEMGQEVTMRCQPILGHNTVFWYRQTMMQGLELLAYFRNRAPLDDSGMPKDRFSAEMPDATLATLKIQPSEPRDSAVYFCASGLDYTGELFFGEGSRLTVL.

This chain links TRBV5-1 with TRBJ2-7; D gene uncertain. The germline gives CDR1 SGHRS, CDR2 YFSETQ. Between the trimmed V and J ends, which lost 0 bases and 0 bases, there was a span of 10 bases. The CDR3 is made up of 15 amino acids. In nucleotides, the CDR3 is TGCGCCAGCAGCTTGGGACCCCGAACCTCCTACGAGCAGTACTTC. Translation: CASSLGPRTSYEQYF.

With regard to this clonotype: This is likely a read error, given that the CDR3 carries no conserved phenylalanine or tryptophan at its end. The V call is TRBV5-1, the J call TRBJ2-1; D is undetermined. CDR3 length: 13 residues. Trimming left V 7 bases short and J 4 bases short, with 12 bases between. Germline V gene lookup returns CDR1 SGHRS and CDR2 YFSETQ. CDR3 protein: CASGVMGYNEQFI. The CDR3 DNA reads as TGCGCCAGCGGGGTGATGGGTTACAATGAGCAGTTCATC.

At least ten counts were recorded for this clonotype. The V call is TRBV10-3, the J call TRBJ1-2; 9 nucleotides match TRBD1. V shed 6 bases, J shed 4 bases, and the junction held 9 bases outside the gene matches. CDR3 size: 15 residues. Germline V lookup: CDR1 ENHRY, CDR2 SYGVKD. The CDR3 nucleotides are TGTGCCATCAGGGGGGACACAGGGGGCGTCTATGGCTACACCTTC. Protein sequence: CAIRGDTGGVYGYTF.

The table lists this clonotype with many counts. This chain links TRBV7-2 with TRBJ2-3, with unresolved D. V was cut by 8 bases and J by 2 bases, with 14 bases left in between. There are 14 residues in the CDR3. Germline values: CDR1 SGHTA, CDR2 FQGNSA. The CDR3 bases are TGTGCCAGCGGCCGGCCCGGGCCCACAGATACGCAGTATTTT. This codes for CASGRPGPTDTQYF.

The J gene is TRBJ2-1, the V gene TRBV11-2; D is possibly TRBD2 (6 bases). The CDR3 runs 14 residues. Germline V lookup: CDR1 SGHAT, CDR2 FQNNGV. V was shortened by 4 bases and J by 5 bases, with 12 bases between the two germline ends. CDR3 sequence reads: CASSSPGTDNEQFF. The CDR3, as DNA: TGTGCCAGCAGCTCCCCCGGGACTGACAATGAGCAGTTCTTC.

This clonotype was counted a few times. The chain has TRBV7-2 and TRBJ2-3, with a possible D match to TRBD2 (7 bases). V gave up 5 bases and J gave up 2 bases, with 20 bases separating them. Germline V gene lookup returns CDR1 SGHTA and CDR2 FQGNSA. This CDR3 spans 17 amino acids. CDR3 amino acids: CASSITARGRVTDTQYF. The CDR3 DNA reads TGTGCCAGCAGCATTACCGCGCGGGGGCGGGTCACAGATACGCAGTATTTT. The entire variable domain, with the rest obtained from reference TRBV7-2 and TRBJ2-3, is as follows: GAGVSQSPSNKVTEKGKDVELRCDPISGHTALYWYRQSLGQGLEFLIYFQGNSAPDKSGLPSDRFSAERTGGSVSTLTIQRTQQEDSAVYLCASSITARGRVTDTQYFGPGTRLTVL.

This clonotype was counted only a few times. The chain joins TRBV5-1 to TRBJ2-1; D is unclear. Germline CDR1 and CDR2: SGHRS and YFSETQ. V was cut by 0 bases and J by 10 bases, with 11 bases left in between. There are 13 residues in the CDR3. CDR3: CASSLGSPGEQFF. CDR3 coding DNA: TGCGCCAGCAGCTTGGGCAGTCCTGGAGAGCAGTTCTTC.

In its sample, this clonotype was seen many times. The V and J genes are TRBV5-1 and TRBJ2-5; D unclear. Germline V CDR1 and CDR2: SGHRS, YFSETQ. This CDR3 is 13 amino acids long. Trimming removed 3 bases from V and 1 base from J, with 7 bases in between. CDR3 residues: CASSWTTQETQYF. The CDR3 DNA is TGCGCCAGCAGCTGGACCACCCAAGAGACCCAGTACTTC.

This clonotype occurred many times. This rearrangement joins TRBV25-1 to TRBJ2-1; 9 nucleotides agree with TRBD2. Trimming cost V 6 bases and J 4 bases; bases outside gene matches: 13. From germline, CDR1 is MGHDK and CDR2 SYGVNS. This CDR3 is built from 17 residues. CDR3 sequence reads: CASSRVAGGSGYNEQFF. The CDR3 bases are TGTGCCAGCAGCAGAGTTGCGGGGGGGTCGGGTTACAATGAGCAGTTCTTC.

The chain is built from TRBV9 and TRBJ2-7, with 9 bases identical to TRBD1. Trimming took 0 bases from V and 1 from J; bases not matched to a gene: 2. Germline V gene data show CDR1 as SGDLS and CDR2 as YYNGEE. The CDR3 loop spans 15 amino acids. CDR3 sequence reads: CASSVETGGSYEQYF. The CDR3 DNA is TGTGCCAGCAGCGTAGAGACAGGGGGTTCCTACGAGCAGTACTTC.